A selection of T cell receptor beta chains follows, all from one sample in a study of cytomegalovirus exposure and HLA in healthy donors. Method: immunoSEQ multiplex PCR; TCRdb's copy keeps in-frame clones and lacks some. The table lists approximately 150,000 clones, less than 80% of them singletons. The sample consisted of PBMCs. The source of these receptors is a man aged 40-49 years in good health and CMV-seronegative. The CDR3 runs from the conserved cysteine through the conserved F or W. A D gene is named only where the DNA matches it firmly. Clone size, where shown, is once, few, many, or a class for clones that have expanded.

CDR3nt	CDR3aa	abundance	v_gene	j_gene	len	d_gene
TGTGCCAGCAGCTTAGGCAGACAAGAGACCCAGTACTTC	CASSLGRQETQYF	.	TRBV7-9	TRBJ2-5	13	.
TGTGCCAGCTCCGAGGACAGGCATCAGCCCCAGCATTTT	CASSEDRHQPQHF	.	TRBV2	TRBJ1-5	13	TRBD1
TGTGCCAGCAGCTTAATGGGGAGCTCCTACGAGCAGTACTTC	CASSLMGSSYEQYF	.	TRBV11-2	TRBJ2-7	14	.
TGCGCCAGCAGTGATGGGGAGATCTGGACCACTGAAGCTTTCTTT	CASSDGEIWTTEAFF	.	TRBV10-1	TRBJ1-1	15	.
TGTGCCAGCAGGGACCGCGGGGATACGCAGTATTTT	CASRDRGDTQYF	.	TRBV2	TRBJ2-3	12	.
TGTGCCAGCAGCCAAGGACAGGGAGCTTACGAGCAGTACTTC	CASSQGQGAYEQYF	.	TRBV4-2	TRBJ2-7	14	TRBD1
TGTGCCAGAAGCACGGGACTAGCGGGATTTTGGCAGTACTTC	CARSTGLAGFWQYF	once	TRBV5-3	TRBJ2-7	14	TRBD2
TGTGCCAGCAGCGTCCTCCAGGGTGGTCCTGGAAACACCATATATTTT	CASSVLQGGPGNTIYF	.	TRBV9	TRBJ1-3	16	.
TGCGCCAGCAGCCAAGATCGGGGTCTTGGTTCAGATACGCAGTATTTT	CASSQDRGLGSDTQYF	.	TRBV4-1	TRBJ2-3	16	.
TGTGCCAGCAGTTTATCGGCAGGGGGCGCAGGGGCCAACGGCCTGACTTTC	CASSLSAGGAGANGLTF	.	TRBV27	TRBJ2-6	17	TRBD1
TGTGCCAGCAGCTTGGGCGGGGTCCTAAGCTCTGGGGCCAACGTCCTGACTTTC	CASSLGGVLSSGANVLTF	once	TRBV5-6	TRBJ2-6	18	.
TGTGCCACCAGCTTACGGACTAGCGGAGACAACACAGATACGCAGTATTTT	CATSLRTSGDNTDTQYF	.	TRBV15	TRBJ2-3	17	TRBD2
TGTGCCTGGAGTACGGGAAGCACAGATACGCAGTATTTT	CAWSTGSTDTQYF	.	TRBV30	TRBJ2-3	13	.
TGTGCCAGCAGCTTAGAGAGGGCAGAGGATACGCAGTATTTT	CASSLERAEDTQYF	once	TRBV7-9	TRBJ2-3	14	.
TGTGCCAGCCCTAACTCGAATGAGCAGTTCTTC	CASPNSNEQFF	.	TRBV6-1	TRBJ2-1	11	.
TGTGCCAGCAGTATCGGCGGGGCTTCCTACGAGCAGTACTTC	CASSIGGASYEQYF	.	TRBV28	TRBJ2-7	14	.
TGTGCCAGCAGCTCGGAGGAGGGGATCAACGAGCAGTACTTC	CASSSEEGINEQYF	once	TRBV7-9	TRBJ2-7	14	.
TGCGCCAGCAGCTTGAGGACCACAGGGCCCTCTGGGGCCAACGTCCTGACTTTC	CASSLRTTGPSGANVLTF	.	TRBV5-1	TRBJ2-6	18	.
TGTGCTAGTGGCCCCCACCGGGACAGGGGGCATGAGCAGTTCTTC	CASGPHRDRGHEQFF	once	TRBV12-5	TRBJ2-1	15	TRBD1
TGTGCCAGCAGCCCGGGACAGTCTTACAATGAGCAGTTCTTC	CASSPGQSYNEQFF	.	TRBV11-2	TRBJ2-1	14	TRBD1
TGTGCCAGCTCACCGGGGACAACTGGAAACACCATATATTTT	CASSPGTTGNTIYF	few	TRBV18	TRBJ1-3	14	.
TGTGCCAGTAGCCTGTCCCGGGGTCAAGAGACCCAGTACTTC	CASSLSRGQETQYF	.	TRBV19	TRBJ2-5	14	.
TGTGCCAGCAGTCCAAGGATAGCGGGAGGAGCGGATACGCAGTATTTT	CASSPRIAGGADTQYF	.	TRBV28	TRBJ2-3	16	TRBD2
TGTGCCAGCAGTTCGGGACAGGGCTACGAGCAGTACTTC	CASSSGQGYEQYF	.	TRBV6-5	TRBJ2-7	13	TRBD1
TGTGCCAGCAGCTTTGGACTTAAGTACGAGCAGTACTTC	CASSFGLKYEQYF	.	TRBV7-2	TRBJ2-7	13	.
TGTGCCAGCACCCCTTCGCGGGATGGATGGCACGAGCAGTACTTC	CASTPSRDGWHEQYF	.	TRBV28	TRBJ2-7	15	.
TGTGCCAGTAGTATCTCTGGCCGGAGCGGGAGGGAACGCTTCTTC	CASSISGRSGRERFF	.	TRBV19	TRBJ2-1	15	TRBD2
TGTGCCTCAGGGGACAGGGCGTGGGAGACCCAGTACTTC	CASGDRAWETQYF	.	TRBV19	TRBJ2-5	13	TRBD1
TGCGCCAGCAGCCCCGGGACTAGCGGACTAAATGAGCAGTTCTTC	CASSPGTSGLNEQFF	.	TRBV5-1	TRBJ2-1	15	TRBD2
TGTGCCAGCAGCTTGGAAAGCGGGAGGGAGACCCAGTACTTC	CASSLESGRETQYF	.	TRBV5-4	TRBJ2-5	14	TRBD2
TGCGCCAGCAGCTTGGCCGCACAGGGGCCAACTAATGAGCAGTTCTTC	CASSLAAQGPTNEQFF	.	TRBV5-1	TRBJ2-1	16	TRBD1
TGTGCCAGCAGTTTACCCCTCCCAGGGAGGGCTGAAGCTTTCTTT	CASSLPLPGRAEAFF	.	TRBV28	TRBJ1-1	15	.
TGTGCCAGCAGCTTATGGGCTATAGCCTACGAGCAGTACTTC	CASSLWAIAYEQYF	.	TRBV11-1	TRBJ2-7	14	.
TGCGCCAGCAGCCTCGGAGGGTACACAGATACGCAGTATTTT	CASSLGGYTDTQYF	.	TRBV4-1	TRBJ2-3	14	.
TGTGCCAGCAGCTATCGGGGCACTGAAGCTTTCTTT	CASSYRGTEAFF	.	TRBV7-2	TRBJ1-1	12	.
TGTGCCAGCAGTGTCCAAGGACAGGCTGGTGAAAAACTGTTTTTT	CASSVQGQAGEKLFF	once	TRBV2	TRBJ1-4	15	TRBD1
TGTGCCTGGAGTGTAAAGGGGCCCAGGTCCACAGATACGCAGTATTTT	CAWSVKGPRSTDTQYF	few	TRBV30	TRBJ2-3	16	.
TGCGCCAGCAGCGCACCGGGGGGACTAGCAGAATACGAGCAGTACTTC	CASSAPGGLAEYEQYF	.	TRBV5-1	TRBJ2-7	16	TRBD2
TGCGCCAGCAGCCCGAGGGGGACAGGAGCGAACACTGAAGCTTTCTTT	CASSPRGTGANTEAFF	.	TRBV5-1	TRBJ1-1	16	TRBD1
TGTGCCAGTAGTATAGAGGGAGCGACAGATACGCAGTATTTT	CASSIEGATDTQYF	.	TRBV19	TRBJ2-3	14	.
TGTGCCAGCAGCTCAGGGACTCCCTCGGATACGCAGTATTTT	CASSSGTPSDTQYF	.	TRBV7-9	TRBJ2-3	14	.
TGTGCCAGCAGTGGGAGGGGGGGCCACACTGAAGCTTTCTTT	CASSGRGGHTEAFF	.	TRBV27	TRBJ1-1	14	.
TGTGCCAGCAGCGCTAGCGGAGGGGGAGAGACCCAGTACTTC	CASSASGGGETQYF	.	TRBV6-4	TRBJ2-5	14	.
TGTGCCTGGAGTGTAAGTATTAGGCGCGTAGACCGGGTCCCCAACACCATATATTTT	CAWSVSIRRVDRVPNTIYF	.	TRBV30	TRBJ1-3	19	.
TGTGCCAGCAGTTCTCCGGGACTTGAGGTGATCTACGAGCAGTACTTC	CASSSPGLEVIYEQYF	.	TRBV7-8	TRBJ2-7	16	.